This T cell receptor (beta chain) was profiled in a study of human T cells and chemical hapten exposure (TCRdb year 2021). Background for the entire study: For sensitization, 2% DPC in acetone was applied to an approximately 2 cm by approximately 2 cm area of upper inner arm skin. Weekly therapeutic DPC doses were additionally applied to the scalp of patients throughout the roughly 23-week study period. Patch testing was performed on the upper back with Finn chambers containing 0.01% DPC, and the patch tests were scored after 6 days according to International Contact Dermatitis Research Group standards. The patient cohort, mostly female, included alopecia areata with under or over 50% scalp involvement, alopecia totalis and alopecia universalis. Libraries were pooled for sequencing, and per-sample TCR yields varied mainly because of small differences in library volumes within the pool. In alopecia patients, the study followed how the peripheral blood TCR repertoire changed in vivo over primary and secondary sensitization to diphenylcyclopropenone (DPC), a hapten. Blood was sampled from patients pre-sensitization (week 0) and at 2, 6 and about 24 weeks after DPC sensitization. For TCR sequencing, blood came from some 31 alopecia patients at anywhere from one to four time points (pre-sensitization, 2, 6 and 24 weeks). General conclusions and limits of the study: DPC sensitization did not change how many TCRs were above 1 in 1000 frequency, and no evidence was found of alterations in global repertoire structure. Significantly more large CDR3 similarity clusters were formed by expanded TCRs than by pre-sensitization or healthy control sets, consistent with antigen-driven responses. Alopecia, a presumed autoimmune disease, was present in all patients, so the immune response of the patients might differ from that of healthy individuals. Patch test score was positively correlated with the number of PT1 expanded TCRs, with significance at thresholds 8, 16 and 32 but not at 4. Repeated subsampling changed both the strength of the expansion versus patch-test correlation and the threshold at which the correlation became significant.

Library construction relied on RACE. The data were produced on a NextSeq 500. During library preparation, unique molecular identifiers were attached to individual cDNA molecules so that TCRs could be counted in a quantitative, reproducible way. Both TCR alpha and TCR beta chains were sequenced from each blood RNA sample. In the authors' own workflow: The median number of TCRs per sample was roughly 98,000, ranging from 23,224 to 690,600. V, J and CDR3 annotation of the TCR reads was performed with the Decombinator software suite. For PS versus PT1 abundance plots, all samples were subsampled to the same number of TCRs (28,000). Expanded TCRs were defined as absent before sensitization and observed at least eight times at the 2-week time point. In-frame beta chains were kept once TCRdb had trimmed the public reads at Q25 with fastp and called clones with MiXCR. When rows share a CDR3 protein, they turn into one entry using the most common DNA and genes. What appears here as the V and J calls and clone size reflects TCRdb's work, not the paper's. The table for this sample lists 82,000 or so distinct CDR3 sequences; 10% to 15% of them were counted only once. The ten largest clones take up approximately 6.2% of the sample.

Explained via the paper, the time point label denotes: patch test 3, about 24 weeks after DPC sensitization. What the treatment or condition label conveys for this sample: therapeutic diphenylcyclopropenone sensitization with weekly scalp DPC. At each patch-test visit, blood was drawn before the patch test was applied. Eligible patients were aged 18 to 70, diagnosed with alopecia, deemed suitable for DPC therapy, and excluded if pregnant. Unfractionated whole blood was collected in Tempus Blood RNA tubes, and total RNA was extracted from that blood. Sequences SGHRS (CDR1) and YFSETQ (CDR2) are obtained from the germline V gene. Counted from cysteine to phenylalanine, this CDR3 has 14 amino acids. Only the CDR3 portion is preserved as DNA: 42 bases, with reading frame beginning at the first base. V is reduced by 0 bases and J by 3 bases, leaving a spacing of 10 bases between them. A remark on this clonotype: Its specific antigen is unknown. One base away there is no much larger clone; base qualities are not given.

The TCR comes from a woman aged 45-60 years with alopecia areata. Some clones in this sample may be carry-over from other donors' samples. The receptor chain draws on TRBV5-1 and TRBJ2-7; TRBD1 is a weak D gene call, 6 bases matching. Sequences were derived from whole blood, sampled in connection with sensitization to the hapten diphenylcyclopropenone (DPC). The nucleotide sequence is given as TGCGCCAGCAGCTTGGCAGCAGGGGACTACGAGCAGTACTTC. This gives the protein CASSLAAGDYEQYF.